The entry that follows covers one T cell receptor (beta chain) sequence. Its antigen is still unknown. The record originates from a study of monozygotic twins with inflammatory bowel disease. General study results and limits: The co-twins with IBD showed lower TCRbeta diversity (inverse Simpson) than their healthy siblings.

TCRdb reworked the 5' RACE reads into one entry per CDR3 protein, no DNA. Its clone listing holds approximately 100,000 distinct CDR3 sequences. The length of the CDR3 is 18 residues. The material sequenced was blood. The receptor was derived from a human donor with ulcerative colitis or Crohn's disease, or a healthy co-twin of an affected twin (not recorded which). This chain joins TRBV12-3 or TRBV12-4 and TRBJ2-3; TCRdb's D gene call, TRBD2, goes unchecked for lack of DNA. The CDR3 protein is CASSFGLAGGASTDTQYF.